A single sample is the source of the 18 T cell receptor beta chains below, sequenced in a study of cytomegalovirus exposure and HLA in healthy donors. PCR involved 60 Vbeta and 13 Jbeta primers. The method was immunoSEQ multiplex PCR; TCRdb's version includes in-frame clones alone and lacks a portion of them. The data hold over 150,000 clones, with approximately 74% observed a single time. What was sequenced was PBMCs. These receptors were obtained from a woman aged 30 to 39 in good health and CMV-seronegative.

The chain joins TRBV14 to TRBJ1-1; tentatively, D is TRBD1 (5 bases). Germline assignment: CDR1 SGHDN and CDR2 FVKESK. Trimming shortened V by 1 base and J by 2 bases, and 20 bases separated the two germline ends. The CDR3 is made up of 18 amino acids. The CDR3 sequence: CASSQASRGPRYNTEAFF. CDR3 nucleotide sequence: TGTGCCAGCAGCCAAGCATCGCGGGGCCCCCGGTACAACACTGAAGCTTTCTTT.

The chain joins TRBV5-6 to TRBJ2-1, with 10 bases identical to TRBD1. Germline V gives CDR1 SGHDT, CDR2 YYEEEE. The CDR3 length is 14 residues. V was pared by 0 bases and J by 7 bases, with 1 base of the junction left unmatched. The CDR3 nucleotides are TGTGCCAGCAGCTTGGTGGACAGGGGGAATGAGCAGTTCTTC. The encoded protein is CASSLVDRGNEQFF.

The rearrangement joins TRBV11-2 to TRBJ1-1; TRBD1 aligns across 8 bases. This CDR3 has 13 amino acids. Germline CDR1 is SGHAT and CDR2 is FQNNGV. V trimming: 5 bases; J trimming: 5 bases; junction bases outside the gene matches: 4. Written as DNA, the CDR3 is TGTGCCAGCAGCGGACAGGGTGGTACTGAAGCTTTCTTT. It specifies CASSGQGGTEAFF.

This clone was counted between two and nine times. J is TRBJ2-1 and V is TRBV28, with 7 bases identical to TRBD1. Per germline, CDR1 MDHEN and CDR2 SYDVKM. The V and J ends lost 7 bases and 8 bases, in that order; junction bases with no gene match: 8. The CDR3 spans 13 residues. CDR3 DNA sequence: TGTGCCAGCAACCGACAGGGTAGGGATGAGCAGTTCTTC. Amino acids: CASNRQGRDEQFF.

The chain has TRBV28 and TRBJ2-7, with no clear D. The ends were cut back, 3 bases at V and 3 bases at J, with 12 bases in the middle. CDR1 is MDHEN, CDR2 SYDVKM, per germline. The CDR3 has 14 residues. This CDR3 is CASSFQLEYYEQYF. CDR3 DNA sequence: TGTGCCAGCAGTTTTCAGCTAGAATACTACGAGCAGTACTTC.

This rearrangement joins TRBV11-3 to TRBJ2-1; 9 nucleotides agree with TRBD1. Germline V gene lookup returns CDR1 SGHNT and CDR2 YENEEA. J gave up 6 bases and V 4 bases, and 4 bases lay outside the gene matches. This CDR3 contains 14 residues. This CDR3 reads CASSSRDRVNEQFF. CDR3 nucleotides: TGTGCCAGCAGCTCCCGGGACAGGGTCAATGAGCAGTTCTTC.

The V and J genes are TRBV2 and TRBJ2-5; TRBD1 might be the D (5 bases). The V gene lost 4 bases and the J gene lost 5 bases, with 14 bases spanning the gap. The germline gives CDR1 SNHLY, CDR2 FYNNEI. The CDR3 is made up of 14 amino acids. The CDR3 sequence: CASSVGRAMETQYF. The CDR3 bases are TGTGCCAGCAGTGTGGGCAGGGCGATGGAGACCCAGTACTTC.

The chain couples TRBV28 to TRBJ1-6; 8 bases map to TRBD1. CDR1 and CDR2 (germline): MDHEN, SYDVKM. With 5 bases clipped from V and 2 bases from J, the junction kept 5 bases outside the gene matches. The CDR3 extends over 16 amino acids. DNA for the CDR3: TGTGCCAGCAGTAACGACAGGGGCGCCTATAATTCACCCCTCCACTTT. This gives the protein CASSNDRGAYNSPLHF.

The chain employs TRBV4-3 and TRBJ2-7, with TRBD1 matching over 8 bases. Per germline, CDR1 LGHNA and CDR2 YSLEER. The length of the CDR3 is 15 residues. J was trimmed by 4 bases and V by 1 base; bases with no gene match: 6. The chain's CDR3 is CASSQGPDRVYEQYF. The DNA of the CDR3 is TGCGCCAGCAGCCAAGGCCCGGACAGGGTATACGAGCAGTACTTC.

V gene TRBV18 combines with J gene TRBJ2-3; D possibly corresponds to TRBD1 (6 bases). Germline values: CDR1 KGHSH, CDR2 LQKENI. V gave up 3 bases and J gave up 1 base, with 11 bases separating them. The length of the CDR3 is 15 residues. CDR3 bases: TGTGCCAGCTCACCTCGGACAGAAGGCACAGATACGCAGTATTTT. It codes for CASSPRTEGTDTQYF.

The chain is built from TRBV19 and TRBJ2-6; perhaps TRBD1 as D (7 bases). CDR3 length: 16 residues. Trimming shortened V by 10 bases and J by 0 bases, and 16 bases separated the two germline ends. Germline values: CDR1 LNHDA, CDR2 SQIVND (reference sequence). For the CDR3, the DNA is TGTGCCACCCACGGCAGGGGGGCCTCTGGGGCCAACGTCCTGACTTTC. It encodes CATHGRGASGANVLTF.

The chain employs TRBV6-5 and TRBJ2-1; the match to TRBD1 covers 8 bases. The CDR3 length is 14 residues. Germline CDR1 is MNHEY and CDR2 is SVGAGI. V trimming: 5 bases; J trimming: 7 bases; junction bases outside the gene matches: 7. CDR3 DNA: TGTGCCAGCAGTAACAGGGGGTATGGGAATGAGCAGTTCTTC. The encoded protein is CASSNRGYGNEQFF.

The chain uses TRBV28 and TRBJ1-2; no reliable D call. This CDR3 spans 14 amino acids. The germline CDR1 and CDR2 sequences are MDHEN and SYDVKM. The ends were cut back, 2 bases at V and 4 bases at J, with 11 bases in the middle. CDR3 sequence: CASSLGTTGYGYTF. The CDR3 region has the DNA TGTGCCAGCAGTTTAGGTACCACGGGCTATGGCTACACCTTC.

The V and J genes are TRBV28 and TRBJ1-3, with 9 bases that match TRBD1. The CDR3 runs 16 residues. V lost 8 bases and J lost 1; bases outside the gene matches: 9. Germline assignment: CDR1 MDHEN and CDR2 SYDVKM. The CDR3 loop is CASRRTGVLSGNTIYF. The CDR3 nucleotides are TGTGCCAGCCGCCGGACAGGGGTACTTTCTGGAAACACCATATATTTT.

This chain uses TRBV28 with TRBJ2-7; D is uncertain. The germline CDR1 and CDR2 sequences are MDHEN and SYDVKM. The CDR3 is 13 residues long. The germline V and J ends were trimmed by 6 bases and 2 bases, with 11 bases remaining between them. CDR3 nucleotides: TGTGCCAGCAGGCCAGGTCCAACCTACGAGCAGTACTTC. Protein sequence: CASRPGPTYEQYF.

This chain connects TRBV7-2 to TRBJ2-1; no reliable D call. This CDR3 has 12 amino acids. V lost 0 bases, J lost 9 bases, and 6 bases lay in between. Germline V gene lookup returns CDR1 SGHTA and CDR2 FQGNSA. CDR3 sequence reads: CASSLASREQFF. The CDR3 DNA follows: TGTGCCAGCAGCTTAGCGTCTCGTGAGCAGTTCTTC.

CDR3 region: CASSLRTGHEQYF. The DNA for the CDR3 is TGCGCCAGCAGCTTACGGACAGGGCACGAGCAGTACTTC. V gene TRBV5-1 combines with J gene TRBJ2-7; TRBD1 agrees at 8 bases. The CDR3 has 13 residues. The germline V gene has CDR1 SGHRS and CDR2 YFSETQ. V shed 2 bases and J 5 bases; nucleotides not matched to a gene: 3.

As for this clone: At one end the junction does not follow the germline gene, possibly because of a read error. V and J are TRBV7-9 and TRBJ1-2, with D possibly TRBD1 on 5 matching bases. The germline gives CDR1 SEHNR, CDR2 FQNEAQ (reference sequence). The CDR3 runs to 12 residues. CDR3 in amino acids: CSSSFDSSGYTF. Written as DNA, the CDR3 is TGTTCCAGCAGCTTCGACAGTAGTGGCTACACCTTC. Filled out from reference TRBV7-9 and TRBJ1-2, the complete variable domain reads DTGVSQNPRHKITKRGQNVTFRCDPISEHNRLYWYRQTLGQGPEFLTYFQNEAQLEKSRLLSDRFSAERPKGSFSTLEIQRTEQGDSAMYLCSSSFDSSGYTFGSGTRLTVV.